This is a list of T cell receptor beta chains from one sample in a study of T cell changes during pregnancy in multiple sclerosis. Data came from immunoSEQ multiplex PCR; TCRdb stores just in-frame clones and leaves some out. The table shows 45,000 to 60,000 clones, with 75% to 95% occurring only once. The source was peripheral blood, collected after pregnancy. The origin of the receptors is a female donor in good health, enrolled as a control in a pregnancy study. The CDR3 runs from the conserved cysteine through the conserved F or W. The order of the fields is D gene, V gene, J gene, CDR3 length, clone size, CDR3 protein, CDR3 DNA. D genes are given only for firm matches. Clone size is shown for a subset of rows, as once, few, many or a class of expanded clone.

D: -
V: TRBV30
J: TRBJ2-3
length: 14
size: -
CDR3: CAWTHGLSTDTQYF
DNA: TGTGCCTGGACTCATGGACTTAGCACAGATACGCAGTATTTT

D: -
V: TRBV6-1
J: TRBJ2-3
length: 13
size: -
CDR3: CASSLPSTDTQYF
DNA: TGTGCCAGCAGTCTACCTAGCACAGATACGCAGTATTTT

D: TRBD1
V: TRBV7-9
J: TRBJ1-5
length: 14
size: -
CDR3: CASSLEIGTGPQHF
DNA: TGTGCCAGCAGCTTAGAGATTGGGACAGGGCCCCAGCATTTT

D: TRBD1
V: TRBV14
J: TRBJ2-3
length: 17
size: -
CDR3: CASSQAGQGSSTDTQYF
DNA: TGTGCCAGCAGCCAAGCGGGACAGGGATCTAGCACAGATACGCAGTATTTT

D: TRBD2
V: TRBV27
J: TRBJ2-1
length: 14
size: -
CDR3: CASSFLAGGNEQFF
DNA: TGTGCCAGCAGTTTCCTAGCGGGAGGCAATGAGCAGTTCTTC

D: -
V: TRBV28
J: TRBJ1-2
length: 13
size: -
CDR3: CASSSTGLLGYTF
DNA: TGTGCCAGCAGTTCGACAGGCCTGCTTGGCTACACCTTC

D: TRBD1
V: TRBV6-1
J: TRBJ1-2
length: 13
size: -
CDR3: CASSPQGIYGYTF
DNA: TGTGCCAGCAGCCCACAGGGGATCTATGGCTACACCTTC

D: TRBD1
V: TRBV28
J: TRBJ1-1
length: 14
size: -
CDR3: CASGERGPVAEAFF
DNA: TGTGCCAGCGGAGAAAGGGGGCCGGTGGCTGAAGCTTTCTTT

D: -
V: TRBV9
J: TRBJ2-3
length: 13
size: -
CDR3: CASSESPTDTQYF
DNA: TGTGCCAGCAGCGAGAGCCCCACAGATACGCAGTATTTT

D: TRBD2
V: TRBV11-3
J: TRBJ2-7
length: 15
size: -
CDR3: CASSLEAGVPYEQYF
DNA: TGTGCCAGCAGCTTAGAGGCGGGAGTACCCTACGAGCAGTACTTC

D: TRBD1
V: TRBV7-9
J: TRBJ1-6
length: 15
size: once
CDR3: CASRDRDRPNSPLHF
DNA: TGTGCCAGCAGAGACCGGGACAGGCCTAATTCACCCCTCCACTTT

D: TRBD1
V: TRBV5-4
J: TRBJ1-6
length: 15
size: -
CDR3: CASSPGQGAGSPLHF
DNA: TGTGCCAGCAGCCCGGGGCAGGGGGCTGGTTCACCCCTCCACTTT

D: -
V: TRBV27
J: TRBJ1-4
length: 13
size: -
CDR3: CASGMRQNEKLFF
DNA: TGTGCCAGCGGAATGAGGCAGAATGAAAAACTGTTTTTT

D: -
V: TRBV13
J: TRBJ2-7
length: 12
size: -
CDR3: CASSPDSYEQYF
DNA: TGTGCCAGCAGCCCCGACAGCTACGAGCAGTACTTC

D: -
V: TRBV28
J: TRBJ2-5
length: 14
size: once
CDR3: CASTLGLEEETQYF
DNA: TGTGCCAGCACCTTGGGTCTAGAGGAAGAGACCCAGTACTTC

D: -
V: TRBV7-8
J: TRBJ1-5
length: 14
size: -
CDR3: CASSLAQGNQPQHF
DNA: TGTGCCAGCAGCTTAGCGCAGGGGAATCAGCCCCAGCATTTT

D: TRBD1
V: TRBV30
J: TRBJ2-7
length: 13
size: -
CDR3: CAWRGQGIGEQYF
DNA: TGTGCCTGGAGAGGACAGGGCATCGGCGAGCAGTACTTC

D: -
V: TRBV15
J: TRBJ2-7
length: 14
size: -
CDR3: CATRKTGSAYEQYF
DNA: TGTGCCACCAGAAAGACAGGTTCTGCCTACGAGCAGTACTTC